This T cell receptor (beta chain) was observed in a study of blood T cell repertoires in COVID-19. Germline loops: CDR1 LGHDT, CDR2 YNNKEL (reference sequence). The CDR3 has 14 amino acids. V gave up 5 bases and J gave up 2 bases, with 12 bases separating them. Data came from immunoSEQ multiplex PCR; TCRdb stores just in-frame clones and leaves some out. The table records just over 300,000 clones, more than 75% of them present only once. Two negative PCRs, clearance, or symptom resolution had been documented for recovered Cohort 3 donors. This chain connects TRBV3-1 (or the pseudogene TRBV3-2) to TRBJ1-2, with D uncertain. The specimen was PBMCs or T cells enriched from blood (not recorded which). The receptor was derived from a man aged 25-40 years who had recovered from COVID-19. The CDR3 is CASSRETRNYGYTF. As DNA, the CDR3 is TGTGCCAGCAGCAGGGAGACAAGGAACTATGGCTACACCTTC.